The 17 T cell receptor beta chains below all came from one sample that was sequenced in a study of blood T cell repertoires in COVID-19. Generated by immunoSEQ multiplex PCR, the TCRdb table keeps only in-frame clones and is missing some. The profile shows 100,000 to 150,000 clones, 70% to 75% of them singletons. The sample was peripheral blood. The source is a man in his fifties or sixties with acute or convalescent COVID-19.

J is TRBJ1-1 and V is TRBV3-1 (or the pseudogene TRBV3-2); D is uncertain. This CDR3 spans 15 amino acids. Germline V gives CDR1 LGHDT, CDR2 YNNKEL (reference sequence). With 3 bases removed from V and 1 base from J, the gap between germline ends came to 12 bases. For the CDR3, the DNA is TGTGCCAGCAGCCAGTCAGAAGTAAGGAACACTGAAGCTTTCTTT. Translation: CASSQSEVRNTEAFF.

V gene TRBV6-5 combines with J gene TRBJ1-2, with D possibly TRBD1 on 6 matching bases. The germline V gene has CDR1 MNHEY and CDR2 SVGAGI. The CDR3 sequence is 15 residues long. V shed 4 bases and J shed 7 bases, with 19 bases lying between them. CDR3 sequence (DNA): TGTGCCAGCAGTTCCAGCATACAGGGATGGGGTGGCTACACCTTC. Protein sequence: CASSSSIQGWGGYTF.

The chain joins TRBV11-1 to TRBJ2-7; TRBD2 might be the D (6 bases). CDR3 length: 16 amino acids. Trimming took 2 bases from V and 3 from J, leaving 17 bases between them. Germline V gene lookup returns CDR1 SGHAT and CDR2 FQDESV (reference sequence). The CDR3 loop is CASSLFGRGGNYEQYF. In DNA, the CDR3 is TGTGCCAGCAGCTTATTCGGTCGTGGGGGGAACTACGAGCAGTACTTC.

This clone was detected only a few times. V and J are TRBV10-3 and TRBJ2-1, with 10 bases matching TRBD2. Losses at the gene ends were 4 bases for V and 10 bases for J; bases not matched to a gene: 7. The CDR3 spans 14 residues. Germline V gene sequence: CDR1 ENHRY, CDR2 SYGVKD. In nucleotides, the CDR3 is TGTGCCATCAGTGTTCTAGCGGGAGTCGGGGAGCAGTTCTTC. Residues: CAISVLAGVGEQFF.

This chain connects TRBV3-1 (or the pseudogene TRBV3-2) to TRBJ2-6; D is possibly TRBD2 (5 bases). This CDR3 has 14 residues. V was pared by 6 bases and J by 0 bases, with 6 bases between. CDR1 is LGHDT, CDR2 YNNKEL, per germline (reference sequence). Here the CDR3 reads CASRRDSGANVLTF. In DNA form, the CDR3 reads TGTGCCAGCAGGAGGGACTCTGGGGCCAACGTCCTGACTTTC.

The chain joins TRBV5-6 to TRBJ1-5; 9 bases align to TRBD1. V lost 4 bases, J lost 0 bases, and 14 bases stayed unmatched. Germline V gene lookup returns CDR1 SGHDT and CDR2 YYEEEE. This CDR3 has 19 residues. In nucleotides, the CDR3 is TGTGCCAGCAGCAAAAGGGACAGGGAGAGGGGGTATAGCAATCAGCCCCAGCATTTT. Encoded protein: CASSKRDRERGYSNQPQHF.

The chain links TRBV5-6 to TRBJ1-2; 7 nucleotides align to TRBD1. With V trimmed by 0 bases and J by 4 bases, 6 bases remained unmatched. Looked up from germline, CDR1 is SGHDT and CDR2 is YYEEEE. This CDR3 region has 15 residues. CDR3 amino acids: CASSLAVGGTYGYTF. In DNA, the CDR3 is TGTGCCAGCAGCTTGGCGGTAGGGGGCACCTATGGCTACACCTTC.

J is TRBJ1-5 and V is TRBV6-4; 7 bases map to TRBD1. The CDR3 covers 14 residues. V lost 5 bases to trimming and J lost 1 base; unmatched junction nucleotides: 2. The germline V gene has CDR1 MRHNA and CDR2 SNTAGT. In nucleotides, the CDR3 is TGTGCCAGCAGTCAACAGGGGAGCAATCAGCCCCAGCATTTT. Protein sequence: CASSQQGSNQPQHF.

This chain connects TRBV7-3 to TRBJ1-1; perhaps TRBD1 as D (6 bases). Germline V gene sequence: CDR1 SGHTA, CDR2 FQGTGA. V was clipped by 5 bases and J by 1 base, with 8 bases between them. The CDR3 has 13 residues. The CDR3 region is CASSGQPNTEAFF. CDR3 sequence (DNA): TGTGCCAGCAGCGGACAGCCGAACACTGAAGCTTTCTTT. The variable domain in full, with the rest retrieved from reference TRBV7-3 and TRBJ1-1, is GAGVSQTPSNKVTEKGKYVELRCDPISGHTALYWYRQSLGQGPEFLIYFQGTGAADDSGLPNDRFFAVRPEGSVSTLKIQRTERGDSAVYLCASSGQPNTEAFFGQGTRLTVV.

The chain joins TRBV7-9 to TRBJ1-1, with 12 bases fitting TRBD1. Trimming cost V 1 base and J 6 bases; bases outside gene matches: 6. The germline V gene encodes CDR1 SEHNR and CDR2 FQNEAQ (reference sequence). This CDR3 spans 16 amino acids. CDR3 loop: CASSLGGTGGRPEAFF. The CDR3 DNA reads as TGTGCCAGCAGCTTAGGTGGGACAGGGGGCCGCCCTGAAGCTTTCTTT.

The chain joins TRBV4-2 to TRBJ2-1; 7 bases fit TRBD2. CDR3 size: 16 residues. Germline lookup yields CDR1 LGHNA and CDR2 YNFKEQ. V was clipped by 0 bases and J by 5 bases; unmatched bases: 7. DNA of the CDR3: TGTGCCAGCAGCCAAGAGGTGAGACTAGCTCACAATGAGCAGTTCTTC. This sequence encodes CASSQEVRLAHNEQFF.

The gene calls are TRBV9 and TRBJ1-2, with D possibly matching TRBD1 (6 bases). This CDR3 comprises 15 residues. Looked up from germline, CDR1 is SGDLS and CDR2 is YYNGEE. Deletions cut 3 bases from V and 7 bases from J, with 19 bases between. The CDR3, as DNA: TGTGCCAGCAGCGATCGGGGGGGCCCCGGACCTGGCTACACCTTC. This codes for CASSDRGGPGPGYTF.

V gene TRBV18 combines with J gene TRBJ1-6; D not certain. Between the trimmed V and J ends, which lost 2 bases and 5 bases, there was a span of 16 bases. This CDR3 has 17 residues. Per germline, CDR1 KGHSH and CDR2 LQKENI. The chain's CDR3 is CASSPMGPDLNNSPLHF. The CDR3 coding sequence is TGTGCCAGCTCACCAATGGGCCCTGATCTTAATAATTCACCCCTCCACTTT.

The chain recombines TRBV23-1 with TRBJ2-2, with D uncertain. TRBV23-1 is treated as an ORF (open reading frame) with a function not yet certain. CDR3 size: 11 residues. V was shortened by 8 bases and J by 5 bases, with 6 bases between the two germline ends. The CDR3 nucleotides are TGCGCCAGCGTTTCTACCGGGGAGCTGTTTTTT. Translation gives CASVSTGELFF.

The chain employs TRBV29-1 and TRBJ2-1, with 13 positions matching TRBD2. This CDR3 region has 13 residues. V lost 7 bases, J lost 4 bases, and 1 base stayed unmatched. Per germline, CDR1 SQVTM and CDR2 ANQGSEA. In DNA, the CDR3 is TGCAGCGGGGGACTAGCGGGGTACAATGAGCAGTTCTTC. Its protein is CSGGLAGYNEQFF.

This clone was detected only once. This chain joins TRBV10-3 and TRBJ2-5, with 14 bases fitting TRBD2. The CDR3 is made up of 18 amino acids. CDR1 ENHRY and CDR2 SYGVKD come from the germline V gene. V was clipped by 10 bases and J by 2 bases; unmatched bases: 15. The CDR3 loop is CATGLAGGRAGIQETQYF. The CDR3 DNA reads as TGTGCCACAGGACTAGCGGGAGGTCGTGCCGGGATTCAAGAGACCCAGTACTTC.

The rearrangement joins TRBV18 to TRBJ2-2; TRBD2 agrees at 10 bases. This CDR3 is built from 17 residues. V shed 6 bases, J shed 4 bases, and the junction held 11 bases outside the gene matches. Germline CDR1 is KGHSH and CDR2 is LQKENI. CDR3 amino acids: CASSPPASGRPTGELFF. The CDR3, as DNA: TGTGCCAGCTCTCCGCCGGCTAGCGGGAGACCCACCGGGGAGCTGTTTTTT. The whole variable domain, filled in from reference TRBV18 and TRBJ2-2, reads NAGVMQNPRHLVRRRGQEARLRCSPMKGHSHVYWYRQLPEEGLKFMVYLQKENIIDESGMPKERFSAEFPKEGPSILRIQQVVRGDSAAYFCASSPPASGRPTGELFFGEGSRLTVL.